The 21 T cell receptor beta chains below were found in one sample sequenced in a study of preoperative IRX-2 immunotherapy in early breast cancer. Treatment: preoperative locoregional IRX-2 cytokine immunotherapy. Sequenced by immunoSEQ multiplex PCR; TCRdb stores in-frame clones only, minus some. There are tens of thousands of clones in the sample; roughly 75% occur only once, and less than 8% lies in the top ten. The sequencing here drew on lymph node tissue, taken after IRX-2 immunotherapy. The receptors originated from a human donor with breast cancer.

The chain links TRBV12-2 to TRBJ2-6. TRBV12-2 counts as a pseudogene. This CDR3 contains 15 residues. The chain's CDR3 is CGPSRDLSGANVLTF. In nucleotides, the CDR3 is TGTGGGCCCTCAAGGGATTTGAGCGGGGCCAACGTCCTGACTTTC.

This rearrangement joins TRBV18 to TRBJ2-2; the D is unclear. The CDR3 runs to 13 residues. Germline V gives CDR1 KGHSH, CDR2 LQKENI. Trimming stripped 1 base from V and 6 bases from J, with 6 bases between. This CDR3 reads CASSPLGAGELFF. DNA for the CDR3: TGTGCCAGCTCACCACTGGGTGCCGGGGAGCTGTTTTTT.

This clone was seen a few times. The chain carries TRBV14 and TRBJ2-5, with D hard to call. V lost 0 bases to trimming and J lost 0 bases, with 8 bases between them. Per the germline V gene, CDR1 is SGHDN and CDR2 is FVKESK. The CDR3 consists of 15 residues. CDR3 region: CASSQEALYQETQYF. DNA for the CDR3: TGTGCCAGCAGCCAAGAAGCACTGTACCAAGAGACCCAGTACTTC.

The chain carries TRBV28 and TRBJ2-7; 9 bases map to TRBD2. CDR3 length: 14 residues. V lost 3 bases to trimming and J lost 6 bases; unmatched junction nucleotides: 6. Germline V CDR1 and CDR2: MDHEN, SYDVKM. CDR3 DNA sequence: TGTGCCAGCAGTTTTGCTAGCGGGACACGCGAGCAGTACTTC. It codes for CASSFASGTREQYF.

The chain has TRBV5-1 and TRBJ2-2; 14 nucleotides align to TRBD2. The CDR3 sequence is 17 residues long. Losses at the gene ends were 3 bases for V and 4 bases for J; bases not matched to a gene: 5. Germline CDR1 reads SGHRS; CDR2 reads YFSETQ. DNA of the CDR3: TGCGCCAGCAGCTCGACTAGCGGGAGGGCAATCACCGGGGAGCTGTTTTTT. It translates to CASSSTSGRAITGELFF.

The chain recombines TRBV6-8 with TRBJ1-3, with 7 bases identical to TRBD1. The CDR3 has 14 residues. Germline V gene data show CDR1 as MNHGY and CDR2 as SAAAGT. After removal of 7 bases from V and 4 bases from J, the junction contained 7 bases not matched to a gene. CDR3 nucleotides: TGTGCCAGCACCTCTACAGGGGCCGGAAACACCATATATTTT. Translation gives CASTSTGAGNTIYF.

The chain is built from TRBV11-3 and TRBJ2-5, with D possibly matching TRBD1 (6 bases). Germline V CDR1 and CDR2: SGHNT, YENEEA. Trimming pared 3 bases from V and 7 bases from J, leaving 18 bases between. The CDR3 covers 15 residues. CDR3 sequence (DNA): TGTGCCAGCAGCTTGGAAGGCCCAGGGGTGGGGACCCAGTACTTC. The encoded protein is CASSLEGPGVGTQYF.

The rearrangement uses TRBV7-1 and TRBJ2-5; D ambiguous. TRBV7-1 is identified as an open reading frame with a role that is uncertain. The length of the CDR3 is 13 residues. V lost 7 bases and J lost 4, with 13 bases in between. CDR3 DNA: TGTGCCAGCACCATTTCGGGTCGAGAGACCCAGTACTTC. Amino acid sequence: CASTISGRETQYF.

This chain links TRBV14 with TRBJ2-1; 10 nucleotides align to TRBD1. The CDR3 is 16 amino acids. V dropped 1 base and J dropped 4; count of bases not matched to a gene: 4. Germline CDR1 reads SGHDN; CDR2 reads FVKESK. The CDR3 is CASSQGDRGLYNEQFF. In DNA, the CDR3 is TGTGCCAGCAGCCAAGGGGACAGGGGTCTGTACAATGAGCAGTTCTTC.

The CDR3 nucleotides read TGTGCCATCCGATCATTGGAGACCCAGTACTTC. Protein product: CAIRSLETQYF. This sequence joins TRBV6-4 and TRBJ2-5; the D is unclear. Germline CDR1 reads MRHNA; CDR2 reads SNTAGT. V lost 10 bases to trimming and J lost 5 bases, with 11 bases between them. The CDR3 covers 11 residues.

The rearrangement joins TRBV7-6 to TRBJ2-7, with 9 bases lining up with TRBD1. The CDR3 covers 14 residues. Germline CDR1 and CDR2: SGHVS and FNYEAQ. Unmatched junction bases numbered 11, after V lost 4 bases and J lost 10 bases. The CDR3 DNA is TGTGCCAGCAGCTCGAGGGGGACAGGGAGTGATCAGTACTTC. Protein product: CASSSRGTGSDQYF.

The chain has TRBV30 and TRBJ2-3; 9 nucleotides agree with TRBD2. V lost 2 bases to trimming and J lost 1 base; unmatched junction nucleotides: 1. Germline CDR1 reads GTSNPN; CDR2 reads SVGIG (reference sequence). The CDR3 sequence is 14 residues long. The CDR3 DNA sequence: TGTGCCTGGAGTAGGACTAGCGGCACAGATACGCAGTATTTT. Protein: CAWSRTSGTDTQYF.

CDR3 sequence: CASSLSRSQETQYF. The CDR3 nucleotides read TGTGCCAGCAGCTTATCTAGAAGCCAAGAGACCCAGTACTTC. J is TRBJ2-5 and V is TRBV11-3; the D is unclear. The CDR3 is 14 residues long. Germline V gene lookup returns CDR1 SGHNT and CDR2 YENEEA. Between the trimmed V and J ends, which lost 2 bases and 1 base, there was a span of 8 bases.

The rearrangement uses TRBV11-3 and TRBJ2-2, with D uncertain. The CDR3 loop spans 14 amino acids. Germline V gives CDR1 SGHNT, CDR2 YENEEA. V gave up 5 bases and J gave up 6 bases, with 13 bases separating them. The CDR3 is CASSPQMWSGELFF. In nucleotides, the CDR3 is TGTGCCAGCAGCCCCCAAATGTGGTCCGGGGAGCTGTTTTTT.

This clone came up a few times. CDR3 DNA: TGTGCCAGTAGTATTACGACGGTCAGTCGGGAGACCCAGTACTTC. This codes for CASSITTVSRETQYF. The rearrangement links TRBV19 to TRBJ2-5; no reliable D call. The V end lost 3 bases, the J end lost 5 bases, and 16 bases lay between the germline ends. This CDR3 has 15 amino acids. CDR1 is LNHDA and CDR2 is SQIVND in the germline V gene (reference sequence). The full variable domain, with the rest looked up from reference TRBV19 and TRBJ2-5, is DGGITQSPKYLFRKEGQNVTLSCEQNLNHDAMYWYRQDPGQGLRLIYYSQIVNDFQKGDIAEGYSVSREKKESFPLTVTSAQKNPTAFYLCASSITTVSRETQYFGPGTRLLVL.

V usage is TRBV6-8 and J usage is TRBJ1-5, with D perhaps matching TRBD1 (5 bases). CDR3 length: 13 residues. Germline CDR1 is MNHGY and CDR2 is SAAAGT. The V end was cut by 5 bases, the J end by 6 bases, with 11 bases between. The CDR3 reads CASSPSRVQPQHF. The CDR3 DNA is TGTGCCAGCAGTCCCAGCAGGGTTCAGCCCCAGCATTTT.

The chain carries TRBV11-3 and TRBJ1-2; 7 bases line up with TRBD1. Trimming removed 7 bases from V and 4 bases from J; junction bases left unmatched: 12. Germline CDR1 reads SGHNT; CDR2 reads YENEEA. The CDR3 is 15 amino acids. For the CDR3, the DNA is TGTGCCAGCATCCTCCGGGCGGACAGGTCCTATGGCTACACCTTC. Residues: CASILRADRSYGYTF.

V usage is TRBV11-3 and J usage is TRBJ2-1; a weak D match, TRBD2 (6 bases). Between the trimmed V and J ends, which lost 0 bases and 7 bases, there was a span of 16 bases. This CDR3 spans 16 amino acids. Germline-derived CDR1 and CDR2 are SGHNT and YENEEA. As DNA, the CDR3 is TGTGCCAGCAGCTTAGAGTGGGGGGAGCTACGGAATGAGCAGTTCTTC. Protein product: CASSLEWGELRNEQFF.

Notes on this clone: Other nucleotide sequences in the sample specify the same CDR3. The chain combines TRBV29-1 with TRBJ2-3, with TRBD1 identical over 8 bases. V was pared by 5 bases and J by 3 bases, with 4 bases of the junction left unmatched. Germline V CDR1 and CDR2: SQVTM, ANQGSEA. The CDR3 consists of 13 residues. As DNA, the CDR3 is TGCAGCGTTACAGGGGGTGGGACAGATACGCAGTATTTT. Amino acids: CSVTGGGTDTQYF.

The CDR3 DNA sequence: TGTGCCAGCAGTTACTCGACGATGTTGGGGGCTGAAGCTTTCTTT. As protein: CASSYSTMLGAEAFF. This chain joins TRBV6-8 and TRBJ1-1, with D maybe TRBD1 (5 bases). This CDR3 has 15 residues. Germline-derived CDR1 and CDR2 are MNHGY and SAAAGT. Trimming stripped 0 bases from V and 6 bases from J, with 14 bases between.

CDR3 sequence (DNA): TGTGCCAGCAGCACCGACAGGGGAGGTGTAGGGACCCAGTACTTC. As protein: CASSTDRGGVGTQYF. This chain connects TRBV11-3 to TRBJ2-5; 8 nucleotides match TRBD1. V dropped 5 bases and J dropped 7; count of bases not matched to a gene: 12. This CDR3 has 15 amino acids. Germline CDR1 reads SGHNT; CDR2 reads YENEEA.